The 6 T cell receptor beta chains in this list originate from one sample, sequenced in a study of cytomegalovirus exposure and HLA in healthy donors. The PCR was carried out with 60 Vbeta primers and 13 Jbeta primers. Using immunoSEQ multiplex PCR, the repertoire was profiled, and TCRdb retains in-frame clones only, with some absent. The repertoire holds over 150,000 clones, with about three quarters as singletons. Material for sequencing was PBMCs. Receptor source: a woman aged 40 to 50 in good health and CMV-seronegative.

This sequence joins TRBV11-3 and TRBJ2-6; D is possibly TRBD2 (6 bases). The germline gives CDR1 SGHNT, CDR2 YENEEA. The CDR3 is 14 amino acids. V was trimmed by 8 bases and J by 1 base, leaving 9 bases between them. The CDR3 loop is CASGGLSGANVLTF. CDR3 DNA sequence: TGTGCCAGCGGAGGGTTGTCTGGGGCCAACGTCCTGACTTTC.

The chain recombines TRBV10-3 with TRBJ1-4, with 8 bases fitting TRBD1. The CDR3 is 15 amino acids. The J segment lost 7 bases and the V segment lost 3 bases, leaving 7 bases of the junction unmatched. Germline loops: CDR1 ENHRY, CDR2 SYGVKD. The CDR3 bases are TGTGCCATCAGTGACCCCACAGGGGGGGGTGAAAAACTGTTTTTT. It translates to CAISDPTGGGEKLFF.

The chain uses TRBV10-3 and TRBJ2-7, with D tentatively TRBD1 (6 bases). Trimming cost V 7 bases and J 1 base, with 17 bases left between them. The CDR3 totals 15 residues. Germline loops: CDR1 ENHRY, CDR2 SYGVKD. CDR3 sequence: CAINAALRGSYEQYF. The CDR3 DNA follows: TGTGCCATCAACGCCGCTCTCAGGGGTTCCTACGAGCAGTACTTC.

This chain joins TRBV2 and TRBJ1-2; D is perhaps TRBD1 (5 bases). Trimming shortened V by 3 bases and J by 3 bases, and 8 bases separated the two germline ends. The CDR3 has 13 amino acids. CDR1 and CDR2 from the germline V gene are SNHLY and FYNNEI. The DNA for the CDR3 is TGTGCCAGCAGTGAGACAGTCGACTATGGCTACACCTTC. It translates to CASSETVDYGYTF.

This chain connects TRBV29-1 to TRBJ2-3; a weak D match, TRBD2 (5 bases). The CDR3 has 13 residues. Trimming removed 1 base at V and 4 bases at J, with 9 bases between. Germline values: CDR1 SQVTM, CDR2 ANQGSEA. This CDR3 is CSVEVVEADTQYF. CDR3 coding DNA: TGCAGCGTTGAAGTAGTGGAGGCAGATACGCAGTATTTT.

V gene TRBV10-3 combines with J gene TRBJ2-1, with a possible D match to TRBD2 (5 bases). The CDR3 has 14 residues. V was clipped by 0 bases and J by 8 bases, with 11 bases between them. CDR1 is ENHRY and CDR2 is SYGVKD in the germline V gene. The CDR3: CAISESASIHEQFF. The DNA for the CDR3 is TGTGCCATCAGTGAGTCCGCTAGCATCCATGAGCAGTTCTTC.